The next 16 T cell receptor beta chains were all read from a single sample in a study of neurological immune-mediated disorders. TCRdb passed the 5' RACE reads through MiXCR, listing each CDR3 protein once. Of about 46,000 distinct CDR3 sequences in the sample, 9% to 12% are singletons; the top ten hold 5.3%. Sequenced: PBMCs. These receptors came from a man aged 65-85 years with HTLV-1-associated myelopathy (HAM/TSP).

This clonotype occurred many times. V and J are TRBV2 and TRBJ2-7; D is tentatively TRBD1 or TRBD2 (5 bases each). The CDR3 is 17 residues long. The germline V gene encodes CDR1 SNHLY and CDR2 FYNNEI. V was clipped by 10 bases and J by 0 bases, with 25 bases between them. The CDR3 sequence: CAIRSSGEQGASYEQYF. The CDR3 region has the DNA TGTGCCATCCGAAGCTCAGGTGAGCAGGGAGCCTCCTACGAGCAGTACTTC. Supplemented by reference TRBV2 and TRBJ2-7, the full variable domain reads EPEVTQTPSHQVTQMGQEVILRCVPISNHLYFYWYRQILGQKVEFLVSFYNNEISEKSEIFDDQFSVERPDGSNFTLKIRSTKLEDSAMYFCAIRSSGEQGASYEQYFGPGTRLTVT.

This clonotype appeared many times. The V and J genes are TRBV20-1 and TRBJ1-2; 7 bases agree with TRBD1. Germline V gives CDR1 DFQATT, CDR2 SNEGSKA (reference sequence). This CDR3 contains 12 residues. V lost 3 bases to trimming and J lost 8 bases; unmatched junction nucleotides: 6. Here the CDR3 reads CSASGGQPGYTF. DNA for the CDR3: TGCAGTGCTAGCGGGGGACAGCCGGGCTACACCTTC.

Details on this clonotype: This clone may be a read error of a much larger clone one base away. This sequence joins TRBV7-2 and TRBJ2-5, with TRBD2 identical over 11 bases. Per germline, CDR1 SGHTA and CDR2 FQGNSA. The CDR3 sequence is 16 residues long. CDR3 sequence reads: CVSSLHSGRAGETQYF. The CDR3 bases are TGTGTCAGCAGCTTACATAGCGGGAGGGCCGGAGAGACCCAGTACTTC.

This clonotype showed up many times. The V and J genes are TRBV7-2 and TRBJ2-2; D is undetermined. CDR1 SGHTA and CDR2 FQGNSA come from the germline V gene. V gave up 2 bases and J gave up 9 bases, with 4 bases separating them. There are 11 residues in the CDR3. The CDR3 spells CASSLSWELFF. The CDR3 DNA is TGTGCCAGCAGCTTATCTTGGGAGCTGTTTTTT. The whole variable domain, filled in from reference TRBV7-2 and TRBJ2-2, reads GAGVSQSPSNKVTEKGKDVELRCDPISGHTALYWYRQSLGQGLEFLIYFQGNSAPDKSGLPSDRFSAERTGGSVSTLTIQRTQQEDSAVYLCASSLSWELFFGEGSRLTVL.

This clonotype was detected many times. This chain uses TRBV5-1 with TRBJ2-7, with TRBD1 identical over 9 bases. The V gene end was trimmed by 0 bases and the J gene end by 4 bases; junction bases not matched to a gene: 5. The CDR3 is 15 residues long. Germline CDR1 is SGHRS and CDR2 is YFSETQ. The CDR3 region is CASSLDRGRRYEQYF. CDR3 sequence (DNA): TGCGCCAGCAGCTTGGACAGGGGGCGCAGGTACGAGCAGTACTTC.

This clonotype was seen ten or more times. The chain recombines TRBV28 with TRBJ2-3, with D unclear. The CDR3 sequence is 10 residues long. V lost 8 bases and J lost 5, with 5 bases in between. Germline lookup yields CDR1 MDHEN and CDR2 SYDVKM. The DNA of the CDR3 is TGTGCCAGCCGACGAGATACGCAGTATTTT. Translation: CASRRDTQYF.

This clonotype was observed many times. The chain carries TRBV5-1 and TRBJ1-6; no clear D gene. Trimming took off 6 bases at V and 0 bases at J, with 13 bases between the two ends. Germline loops: CDR1 SGHRS, CDR2 YFSETQ. CDR3 length: 16 amino acids. CDR3 protein: CASKGTDSSYNSPLHF. CDR3 DNA sequence: TGCGCCAGCAAAGGAACAGATAGCTCCTATAATTCACCCCTCCACTTT.

This clonotype came up many times. The V gene is TRBV5-1, the J gene TRBJ1-1; 10 bases are shared with TRBD1. The germline CDR1 and CDR2 sequences are SGHRS and YFSETQ. Trimming at V came to 3 bases and at J to 4 bases, leaving 0 bases not matched to a gene. The CDR3 is 13 residues long. The CDR3 DNA sequence: TGCGCCAGCAGCTGGACAGGGGGCACTGAAGCTTTCTTT. This encodes CASSWTGGTEAFF.

This clonotype was counted at least ten times. The genes are TRBV18 and TRBJ1-5; 7 bases are a match to TRBD1. CDR1 KGHSH and CDR2 LQKENI come from the germline V gene. J was trimmed by 1 base and V by 4 bases; bases with no gene match: 7. The CDR3 extends over 16 amino acids. CDR3 nucleotide sequence: TGTGCCAGCTCACTACAACAGGGGATAAGCAATCAGCCCCAGCATTTT. It specifies CASSLQQGISNQPQHF.

A note on this clonotype: This sequence may be a read error, since a much larger clone differs from it by one base. This rearrangement joins TRBV27 to TRBJ2-2; D is possibly TRBD1 (6 bases). The CDR3 has 13 residues. Germline lookup yields CDR1 MNHEY and CDR2 SMNVEV (reference sequence). Between the trimmed V and J ends, which lost 11 bases and 5 bases, there was a span of 15 bases. CDR3 coding DNA: TGTGCCCGCCAGGGGCGATATACCGGGGAGCTGTTTTTT. It translates to CARQGRYTGELFF.

Notes on this clonotype: Just one base apart from a much larger clone, this may be a read error. The CDR3 coding sequence is TGTGCCAGCAGCTTAGGAGGGATGGGTAAGAATGATCAGTTCTTC. Amino acid sequence: CASSLGGMGKNDQFF. The rearrangement uses TRBV11-2 and TRBJ2-1; maybe TRBD2 (5 bases). The CDR3 totals 15 residues. CDR1 and CDR2 (germline): SGHAT, FQNNGV. Filled out from reference TRBV11-2 and TRBJ2-1, the complete variable domain reads EAGVAQSPRYKIIEKRQSVAFWCNPISGHATLYWYQQILGQGPKLLIQFQNNGVVDDSQLPKDRFSAERLKGVDSTLKIQPAKLEDSAVYLCASSLGGMGKNDQFFGPGTRLTVL.

This clonotype was seen ten or more times. This sequence joins TRBV24-1 and TRBJ2-7; TRBD2 is a possible D gene (5 bases). This CDR3 has 13 residues. CDR1 is KGHDR and CDR2 is SFDVKD in the germline V gene. Trimming shortened V by 7 bases and J by 1 base, and 10 bases separated the two germline ends. CDR3 DNA sequence: TGTGCCACCAGCTCCCGGGGTTCCTACGAGCAGTACTTC. This gives the protein CATSSRGSYEQYF.

This clonotype ranks as medium-sized. The genes are TRBV12-3 or TRBV12-4 and TRBJ2-1; no reliable D call. CDR3 size: 12 residues. The V end was cut by 0 bases, the J end by 10 bases, with 7 bases between. CDR3 region: CASSLALSEQFF. DNA of the CDR3: TGTGCCAGCAGTTTAGCCCTCTCCGAGCAGTTCTTC.

The V and J genes are TRBV12-3 or TRBV12-4 and TRBJ2-2; TRBD2 is a possible D gene (6 bases). The V end lost 3 bases, the J end lost 5 bases, and 13 bases lay between the germline ends. There are 15 residues in the CDR3. The CDR3 nucleotides read TGTGCCAGCAGTTTCGCAGGAGGGGAAACCGGGGAGCTGTTTTTT. This codes for CASSFAGGETGELFF.

This clonotype came up many times. The V gene is TRBV5-1, the J gene TRBJ2-5, with TRBD2 as a possible D gene (5 bases). Trimming took off 5 bases at V and 5 bases at J, with 13 bases between the two ends. The CDR3 totals 13 residues. Germline V gene sequence: CDR1 SGHRS, CDR2 YFSETQ. As DNA, the CDR3 is TGCGCCAGCAGTTCGGGGAGCTATGAGACCCAGTACTTC. Its translation is CASSSGSYETQYF.

The V gene is TRBV5-1, the J gene TRBJ1-1; possibly TRBD1 for D (5 bases). V lost 2 bases and J 3 bases, leaving 11 bases between the germline ends. CDR1 is SGHRS, CDR2 YFSETQ, per germline. This CDR3 is 14 amino acids long. The CDR3, as DNA: TGCGCCAGCAGCTTCGAGGGGATGTACACTGAAGCTTTCTTT. The encoded protein is CASSFEGMYTEAFF.